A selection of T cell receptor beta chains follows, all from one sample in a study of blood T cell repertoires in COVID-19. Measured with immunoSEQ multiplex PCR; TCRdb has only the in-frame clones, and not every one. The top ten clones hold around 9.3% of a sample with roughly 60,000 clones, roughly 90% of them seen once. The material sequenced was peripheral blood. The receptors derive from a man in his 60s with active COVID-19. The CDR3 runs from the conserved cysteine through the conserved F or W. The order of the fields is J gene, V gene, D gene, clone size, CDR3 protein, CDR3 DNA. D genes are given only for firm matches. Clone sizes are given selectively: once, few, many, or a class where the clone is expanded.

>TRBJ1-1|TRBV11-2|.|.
CASSLNFGTEAFF
TGTGCCAGCAGCTTAAACTTTGGTACTGAAGCTTTCTTT
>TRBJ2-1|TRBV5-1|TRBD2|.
CASSRNSGGSYNEQFF
TGCGCCAGCAGCAGAAACAGCGGGGGGTCCTACAATGAGCAGTTCTTC
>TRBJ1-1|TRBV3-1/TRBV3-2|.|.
CASSVTGIEAFF
TGTGCCAGCAGCGTAACAGGAATTGAAGCTTTCTTT
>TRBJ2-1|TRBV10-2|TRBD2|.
CASSEASGGLTYNEQFF
TGCGCCAGCAGTGAGGCTAGCGGGGGGCTTACTTACAATGAGCAGTTCTTC
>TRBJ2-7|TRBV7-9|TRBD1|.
CASSLAGQGAEQYF
TGTGCCAGCAGCTTAGCTGGCCAGGGGGCCGAGCAGTACTTC
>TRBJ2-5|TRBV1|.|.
CTSSPRLAGVPAQETQYF
TGCACCAGCAGCCCTCGACTAGCGGGAGTCCCCGCCCAAGAGACCCAGTACTTC
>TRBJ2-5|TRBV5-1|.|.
CASSSARGTETQYF
TGCGCCAGCAGCTCGGCAAGGGGGACAGAGACCCAGTACTTC
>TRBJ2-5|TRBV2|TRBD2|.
CASRLAGVVETQYF
TGTGCCAGCAGGCTAGCGGGAGTGGTGGAGACCCAGTACTTC
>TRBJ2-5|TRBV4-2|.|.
CASSQGRTQETQYF
TGTGCCAGCAGCCAAGGACGGACTCAAGAGACCCAGTACTTC
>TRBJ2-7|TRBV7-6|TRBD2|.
CASSTRTAGEREQYF
TGTGCCAGCAGCACACGGACAGCGGGGGAACGGGAGCAGTACTTC
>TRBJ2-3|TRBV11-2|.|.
CASASGSVTSTDTQYF
TGTGCCAGCGCCTCGGGGAGCGTCACTAGCACAGATACGCAGTATTTT
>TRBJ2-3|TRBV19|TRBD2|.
CASSIGAGVADTQYF
TGTGCCAGTAGTATAGGAGCGGGAGTGGCGGATACGCAGTATTTT
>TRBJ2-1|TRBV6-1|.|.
CASSESAGLNDEQFF
TGTGCCAGCAGTGAAAGCGCGGGATTAAACGATGAGCAGTTCTTC
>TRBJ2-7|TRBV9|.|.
CASSVGGDYEQYF
TGTGCCAGCAGCGTAGGGGGCGACTACGAGCAGTACTTC
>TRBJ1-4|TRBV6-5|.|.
CASRGALDEKLFF
TGTGCCAGCAGGGGGGCGCTTGATGAAAAACTGTTTTTT
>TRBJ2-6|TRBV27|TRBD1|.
CASRGQGNSGANVLTF
TGTGCCAGCCGCGGACAGGGGAACTCTGGGGCCAACGTCCTGACTTTC
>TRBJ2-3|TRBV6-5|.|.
CASSYPSGTDTQYF
TGTGCCAGCAGTTACCCGTCGGGCACAGATACGCAGTATTTT
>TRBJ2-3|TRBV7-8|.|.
CASSLLSSGSLDTQYF
TGTGCCAGCAGCTTACTCTCGTCAGGGTCTTTAGATACGCAGTATTTT
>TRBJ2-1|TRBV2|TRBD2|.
CASRVAGGRKFF
TGTGCCAGCAGAGTAGCGGGAGGGCGTAAGTTCTTC
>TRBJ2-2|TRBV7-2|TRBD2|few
CASRQGRGGRSGNTGELFF
TGTGCCAGCAGACAGGGTCGGGGCGGGAGGTCCGGGAACACCGGGGAGCTGTTTTTT
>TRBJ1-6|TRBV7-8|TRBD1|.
CASSSNRGYNSPLHF
TGTGCCAGCAGCTCGAACAGGGGCTATAATTCACCCCTCCACTTT
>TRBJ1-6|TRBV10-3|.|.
CAIKAGESPLHF
TGTGCCATCAAGGCAGGGGAGTCACCCCTCCACTTT
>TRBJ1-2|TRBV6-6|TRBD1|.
CASSRDREGGYTF
TGTGCCAGCAGCCGGGACAGGGAAGGGGGCTACACCTTC
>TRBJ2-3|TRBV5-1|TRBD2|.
CASSFWTSGSTDTQYF
TGCGCCAGCAGCTTCTGGACTAGCGGGAGCACAGATACGCAGTATTTT
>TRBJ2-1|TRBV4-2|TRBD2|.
CASSPLGGLAGAYNEQFF
TGTGCCAGCAGCCCATTAGGCGGACTAGCGGGAGCTTACAATGAGCAGTTCTTC
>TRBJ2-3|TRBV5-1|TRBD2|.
CASSGEGLAGGPADTQYF
TGCGCCAGCAGCGGAGAGGGACTAGCGGGAGGGCCAGCAGATACGCAGTATTTT
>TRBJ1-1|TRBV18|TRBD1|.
CASSGDRLNTEAFF
TGTGCCAGCTCGGGGGACAGGTTGAACACTGAAGCTTTCTTT
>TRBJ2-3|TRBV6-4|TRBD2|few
CASSDSGRTDTQYF
TGTGCCAGCAGTGATAGCGGGAGGACAGATACGCAGTATTTT
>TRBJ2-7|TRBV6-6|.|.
CASNGTPGPYEQYF
TGTGCCAGCAATGGGACTCCCGGCCCCTACGAGCAGTACTTC
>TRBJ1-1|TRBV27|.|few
CASSRLSLGTEAFF
TGTGCCAGCAGTCGATTGTCCTTGGGGACAGAAGCTTTCTTT
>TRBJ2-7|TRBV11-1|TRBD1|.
CASRAGTGGSYEQYF
TGTGCCAGCAGGGCCGGGACAGGGGGCTCCTACGAGCAGTACTTC